The 21 T cell receptor beta chains below were found in one sample sequenced in a study of blood T cell repertoires in COVID-19. TCRdb's table, derived via immunoSEQ multiplex PCR, lists solely in-frame clones and lacks some. The sample includes a few hundred thousand clones, 86% of them seen just once. The source material was peripheral blood. Receptor source: a young man with active or convalescent COVID-19.

This clone is a singleton in its sample. The J gene is TRBJ1-3, the V gene TRBV9, with D possibly matching TRBD1 (5 bases). The CDR3 loop spans 16 amino acids. Germline values: CDR1 SGDLS, CDR2 YYNGEE. V dropped 4 bases and J dropped 2 bases, with 16 bases sitting between them. The chain's CDR3 is CASSSGRGRTGNTIYF. The CDR3 nucleotides are TGTGCCAGCAGCTCCGGACGGGGGAGAACTGGAAACACCATATATTTT.

The chain carries TRBV18 and TRBJ1-1; 10 bases match TRBD1. The CDR3 consists of 15 residues. Per the germline V gene, CDR1 is KGHSH and CDR2 is LQKENI. Trimming at V came to 2 bases and at J to 6 bases, leaving 6 bases not matched to a gene. This CDR3 is CASSPTGQGTAEAFF. DNA for the CDR3: TGTGCCAGCTCACCAACGGGACAGGGGACGGCTGAAGCTTTCTTT.

The chain joins TRBV18 to TRBJ2-3; 10 nucleotides agree with TRBD2. In germline, CDR1 is KGHSH, CDR2 LQKENI. The junction had 3 bases not matched to a gene; V was cut back by 10 bases and J by 5 bases. The length of the CDR3 is 12 residues. The CDR3 DNA reads TGTGCCACGGGACTAGCGAGAGATACGCAGTATTTT. Amino acids: CATGLARDTQYF.

This clone was seen only once. V and J are TRBV6-2 or TRBV6-3 and TRBJ1-2, with D maybe TRBD1 (5 bases). The CDR3 loop spans 16 amino acids. Trimming cost V 0 bases and J 6 bases, with 17 bases left between them. Germline CDR1 reads MNHEY; CDR2 reads SVGEGT. DNA of the CDR3: TGTGCCAGCAGTTACTCGTTAGACAGTGGTTTTGATGGCTACACCTTC. As protein: CASSYSLDSGFDGYTF.

V is TRBV28 and J is TRBJ1-5; tentative D call: TRBD1 (6 bases). The germline gives CDR1 MDHEN, CDR2 SYDVKM. V lost 1 base and J lost 3, with 13 bases in between. The CDR3 contains 16 residues. Here the CDR3 reads CASSLYPTGPNQPQHF. The CDR3 region has the DNA TGTGCCAGCAGTTTATATCCGACAGGCCCCAATCAGCCCCAGCATTTT.

The genes are TRBV7-9 and TRBJ2-2; D unclear. The CDR3 sequence is 13 residues long. From germline, CDR1 is SEHNR and CDR2 FQNEAQ (reference sequence). V shed 2 bases and J shed 13 bases, with 14 bases lying between them. The CDR3 DNA sequence: TGTGCCAGCAGCTTACAGGTCCAAAATTGGCTGTTTTTT. Protein: CASSLQVQNWLFF.

J is TRBJ1-4 and V is TRBV5-1; D gene uncertain. Between the trimmed V and J ends, which lost 0 bases and 4 bases, there was a span of 7 bases. The CDR3 contains 14 residues. Germline values: CDR1 SGHRS, CDR2 YFSETQ. The CDR3 is CASSLGQNNEKLFF. Written as DNA, the CDR3 is TGCGCCAGCAGCTTGGGGCAGAATAATGAAAAACTGTTTTTT.

This sequence joins TRBV7-9 and TRBJ2-5; 14 bases are shared with TRBD2. The length of the CDR3 is 17 residues. Germline V lookup: CDR1 SEHNR, CDR2 FQNEAQ (reference sequence). J lost 4 bases, V lost 5 bases, and 9 bases had no gene match. The CDR3 loop is CASSRLAGGPQGETQYF. CDR3 nucleotide sequence: TGTGCCAGCAGCCGACTAGCGGGAGGGCCCCAGGGAGAGACCCAGTACTTC. The full variable domain, completed using reference TRBV7-9 and TRBJ2-5, is DTGVSQNPRHKITKRGQNVTFRCDPISEHNRLYWYRQTLGQGPEFLTYFQNEAQLEKSRLLSDRFSAERPKGSFSTLEIQRTEQGDSAMYLCASSRLAGGPQGETQYFGPGTRLLVL.

This chain joins TRBV24-1 and TRBJ1-2, with 7 bases that match TRBD1. CDR1 is KGHDR, CDR2 SFDVKD, per germline. Trimming at V came to 3 bases and at J to 2 bases, leaving 2 bases not matched to a gene. The CDR3 runs 14 residues. CDR3 bases: TGTGCCACCAGTGATGTGACAGGGAACTATGGCTACACCTTC. It specifies CATSDVTGNYGYTF.

This clone came up a few times. The CDR3 DNA sequence: TGTGCCAGCTCACCCTACCCTGTGCGGGGGAATTCACCCCTCCACTTT. Its protein product is CASSPYPVRGNSPLHF. V gene TRBV18 combines with J gene TRBJ1-6, with TRBD1 as a possible D gene (5 bases). CDR3 length: 16 amino acids. CDR1 is KGHSH and CDR2 is LQKENI in the germline V gene. Between the trimmed V and J ends, which lost 3 bases and 7 bases, there was a span of 16 bases.

This sequence joins TRBV27 and TRBJ2-1; 13 bases agree with TRBD2. The CDR3 has 17 residues. From germline, CDR1 is MNHEY and CDR2 SMNVEV (reference sequence). The V gene end was trimmed by 3 bases and the J gene end by 8 bases; junction bases not matched to a gene: 10. CDR3 loop: CASSFQPGLAGAYEQFF. Here the CDR3 DNA reads TGTGCCAGCAGTTTTCAGCCCGGACTAGCGGGAGCCTATGAGCAGTTCTTC.

The gene calls are TRBV5-1 and TRBJ2-2, with 14 bases identical to TRBD2. The V and J ends lost 4 bases and 7 bases, in that order; junction bases with no gene match: 6. Germline V CDR1 and CDR2: SGHRS, YFSETQ. The CDR3 loop spans 16 amino acids. CDR3 sequence reads: CASSVGLAGGHGELFF. The CDR3, as DNA: TGCGCCAGCAGCGTAGGACTAGCGGGGGGCCACGGGGAGCTGTTTTTT.

The chain employs TRBV2 and TRBJ1-5, with D possibly being TRBD1 (6 bases). V was clipped by 4 bases and J by 7 bases, with 14 bases between them. Germline V gene data show CDR1 as SNHLY and CDR2 as FYNNEI. The CDR3 consists of 14 residues. CDR3 sequence: CASSGSRGRQPQHF. The CDR3 DNA follows: TGTGCCAGCAGTGGCTCCAGGGGCCGCCAGCCCCAGCATTTT.

This chain links TRBV9 with TRBJ2-3; the D gene is possibly TRBD1 (6 bases). Per germline, CDR1 SGDLS and CDR2 YYNGEE. This CDR3 comprises 15 residues. V gave up 3 bases and J gave up 8 bases, with 19 bases separating them. CDR3 amino acids: CASSGHGGSPLTQYF. DNA of the CDR3: TGTGCCAGCAGCGGCCATGGGGGCTCCCCTCTTACGCAGTATTTT.

J is TRBJ2-3 and V is TRBV11-2; 7 bases fit TRBD1. V trimming: 5 bases; J trimming: 6 bases; junction bases outside the gene matches: 17. Germline lookup yields CDR1 SGHAT and CDR2 FQNNGV. The CDR3 has 17 amino acids. The CDR3 DNA reads as TGTGCCAGCAGCCCCCGGGGAGAGGGGGCACCCCCGGATACGCAGTATTTT. Translating it yields CASSPRGEGAPPDTQYF.

The rearrangement joins TRBV5-1 to TRBJ2-7, with TRBD2 matching 14 bases. V lost 3 bases and J lost 5; bases outside the gene matches: 4. This CDR3 comprises 15 residues. Germline V gives CDR1 SGHRS, CDR2 YFSETQ. The CDR3 DNA reads as TGCGCCAGCAGCTGGGGGACTAGCGGGAGCCACGAGCAGTACTTC. Amino acids: CASSWGTSGSHEQYF. The full variable domain, completed using reference TRBV5-1 and TRBJ2-7, is KAGVTQTPRYLIKTRGQQVTLSCSPISGHRSVSWYQQTPGQGLQFLFEYFSETQRNKGNFPGRFSGRQFSNSRSEMNVSTLELGDSALYLCASSWGTSGSHEQYFGPGTRLTVT.

V usage is TRBV7-9 and J usage is TRBJ2-1, with D perhaps matching TRBD1 (5 bases). CDR3 length equals 12 residues. Germline CDR1 SEHNR, CDR2 FQNEAQ (reference sequence). V lost 5 bases to trimming and J lost 7 bases, with 9 bases between them. The CDR3 coding sequence is TGTGCCAGCAGCCTGACAGAGAATGAGCAGTTCTTC. It specifies CASSLTENEQFF. Full variable domain (outside the CDR3, taken from reference TRBV7-9 and TRBJ2-1): DTGVSQNPRHKITKRGQNVTFRCDPISEHNRLYWYRQTLGQGPEFLTYFQNEAQLEKSRLLSDRFSAERPKGSFSTLEIQRTEQGDSAMYLCASSLTENEQFFGPGTRLTVL.

V usage is TRBV7-8 and J usage is TRBJ2-7; TRBD1 matches at 10 bases. Germline V gives CDR1 SGHVS, CDR2 FQNEAQ. After removal of 5 bases from V and 3 bases from J, the junction contained 1 base not matched to a gene. This CDR3 comprises 13 residues. In DNA form, the CDR3 reads TGTGCCAGCAGCAGGACAGGGGGCTACGAGCAGTACTTC. This encodes CASSRTGGYEQYF.

This rearrangement joins TRBV7-9 to TRBJ2-7; no reliable D call. The CDR3 runs 13 residues. Germline assignment: CDR1 SEHNR and CDR2 FQNEAQ (reference sequence). The V gene lost 3 bases and the J gene lost 6 bases, with 12 bases spanning the gap. Written as DNA, the CDR3 is TGTGCCAGCAGCTTGGGCTTGGGCCGCGAGCAGTACTTC. Its translation: CASSLGLGREQYF.

This clone was observed a handful of times. The V and J genes are TRBV4-1 and TRBJ1-1; 8 bases map to TRBD1. The CDR3 spans 13 residues. CDR1 and CDR2 (germline): MGHRA, YSYEKL. The V gene end was trimmed by 1 base and the J gene end by 7 bases; junction bases not matched to a gene: 2. The CDR3 region has the DNA TGCGCCAGCAGCCAAGGACAGGGGTTTGAAGCTTTCTTT. The encoded protein is CASSQGQGFEAFF.

This rearrangement joins TRBV28 to TRBJ2-1; 8 bases fit TRBD1. The germline V gene encodes CDR1 MDHEN and CDR2 SYDVKM. CDR3 length: 14 amino acids. J lost 7 bases, V lost 7 bases, and 9 bases had no gene match. CDR3 nucleotides: TGTGCCAGCAAGCCAGGGACAGGAGGGAATGAGCAGTTCTTC. It yields the protein CASKPGTGGNEQFF.